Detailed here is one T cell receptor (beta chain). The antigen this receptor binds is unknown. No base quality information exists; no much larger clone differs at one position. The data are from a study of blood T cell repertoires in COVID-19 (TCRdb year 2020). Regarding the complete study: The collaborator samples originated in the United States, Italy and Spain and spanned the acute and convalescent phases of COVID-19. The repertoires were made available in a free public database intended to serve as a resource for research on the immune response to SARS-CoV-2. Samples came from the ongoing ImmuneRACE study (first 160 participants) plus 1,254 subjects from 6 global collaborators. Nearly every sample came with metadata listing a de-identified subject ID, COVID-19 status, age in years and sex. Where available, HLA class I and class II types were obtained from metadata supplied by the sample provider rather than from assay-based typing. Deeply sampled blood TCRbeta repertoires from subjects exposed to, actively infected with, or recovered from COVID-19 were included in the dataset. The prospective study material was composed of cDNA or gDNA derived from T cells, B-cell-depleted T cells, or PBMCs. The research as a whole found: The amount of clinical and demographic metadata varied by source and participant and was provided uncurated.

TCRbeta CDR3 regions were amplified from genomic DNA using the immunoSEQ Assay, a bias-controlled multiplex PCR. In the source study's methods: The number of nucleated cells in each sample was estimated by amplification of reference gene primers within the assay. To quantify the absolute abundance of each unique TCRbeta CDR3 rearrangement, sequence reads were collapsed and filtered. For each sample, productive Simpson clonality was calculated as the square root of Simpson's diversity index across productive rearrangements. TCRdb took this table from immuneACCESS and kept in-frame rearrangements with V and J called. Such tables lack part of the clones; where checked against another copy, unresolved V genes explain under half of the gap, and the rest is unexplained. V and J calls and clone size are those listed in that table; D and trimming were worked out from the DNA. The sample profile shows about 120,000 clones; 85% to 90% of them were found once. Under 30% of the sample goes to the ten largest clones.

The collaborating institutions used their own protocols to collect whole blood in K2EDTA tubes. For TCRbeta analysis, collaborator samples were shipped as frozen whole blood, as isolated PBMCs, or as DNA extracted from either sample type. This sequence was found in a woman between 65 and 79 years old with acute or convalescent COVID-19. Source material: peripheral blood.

This receptor carries the CDR3 CASSLWGQGYTGELFF. The sequenced DNA is TGTGCCAGCAGCTTATGGGGACAGGGGTACACCGGGGAGCTGTTTTTT. The chain couples TRBV7-3 to TRBJ2-2; the central 10 bases match TRBD1. CDR3 length: 16 amino acids, cysteine to phenylalanine. Only the CDR3 portion is preserved as DNA: 48 bases, with reading frame beginning at the first base. Trimmed from V: 2 bases; trimmed from J: 3 bases; junction bases lacking a gene match: 3. According to the germline V gene, CDR1 reads SGHTA and CDR2 reads FQGTGA.